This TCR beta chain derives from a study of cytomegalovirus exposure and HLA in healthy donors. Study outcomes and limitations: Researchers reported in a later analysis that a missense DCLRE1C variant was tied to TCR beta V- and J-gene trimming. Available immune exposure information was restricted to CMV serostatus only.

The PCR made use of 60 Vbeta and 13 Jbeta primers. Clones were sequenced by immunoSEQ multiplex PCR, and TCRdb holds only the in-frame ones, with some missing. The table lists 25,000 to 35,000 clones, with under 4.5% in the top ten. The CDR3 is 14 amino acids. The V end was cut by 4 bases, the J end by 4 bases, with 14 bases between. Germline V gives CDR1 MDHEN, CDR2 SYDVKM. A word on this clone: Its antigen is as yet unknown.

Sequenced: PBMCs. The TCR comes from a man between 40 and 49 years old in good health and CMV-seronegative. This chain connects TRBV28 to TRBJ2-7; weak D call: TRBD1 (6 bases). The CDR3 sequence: CASSSPQGWYEQYF. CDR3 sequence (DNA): TGTGCCAGCAGTTCCCCGCAGGGGTGGTACGAGCAGTACTTC.